Below are 9 T cell receptor beta chains sequenced from a single sample in a study of beta chain features in type 1 diabetes. Reverse transcribing all isolated RNA meant expressed TCRB transcripts were sequenced. Assay: immunoSEQ multiplex PCR; the TCRdb copy retains only in-frame clones and omits some. The sample has 330,000 or so clones; 14% are singletons. The sequencing input was central memory CD4+ T cells from blood. Source of these receptors: a man between 25 and 39 years old in good health.

The chain couples TRBV9 to TRBJ2-7, with 8 nucleotides matching TRBD1. V lost 1 base and J lost 2; bases outside the gene matches: 14. CDR3 size: 18 residues. Germline CDR1 reads SGDLS; CDR2 reads YYNGEE. Here the CDR3 reads CASSVSPTPATGAYEQYF. CDR3 sequence (DNA): TGTGCCAGCAGCGTAAGCCCTACACCTGCGACAGGGGCCTACGAGCAGTACTTC. The full variable domain, completed using reference TRBV9 and TRBJ2-7, is DSGVTQTPKHLITATGQRVTLRCSPRSGDLSVYWYQQSLDQGLQFLIQYYNGEERAKGNILERFSAQQFPDLHSELNLSSLELGDSALYFCASSVSPTPATGAYEQYFGPGTRLTVT.

The V gene is TRBV18, the J gene TRBJ2-3, with a possible D match to TRBD2 (6 bases). With 3 bases removed from V and 7 bases from J, the gap between germline ends came to 8 bases. This CDR3 region has 12 residues. Germline-derived CDR1 and CDR2 are KGHSH and LQKENI. The CDR3 nucleotides read TGTGCCAGCTCACCGGGACTTAATACGCAGTATTTT. Translating gives CASSPGLNTQYF.

There are a few counts of this clone. This chain joins TRBV7-2 and TRBJ2-1, with D maybe TRBD2 (6 bases). Germline V gene sequence: CDR1 SGHTA, CDR2 FQGNSA. This CDR3 region has 14 residues. Trimming removed 3 bases at V and 9 bases at J, with 15 bases between. The CDR3 sequence: CASSFASVMGEQFF. In nucleotides, the CDR3 is TGTGCCAGCAGCTTCGCTAGCGTCATGGGTGAGCAGTTCTTC.

This chain joins TRBV9 and TRBJ2-2; TRBD2 matches 12 bases. V shed 2 bases, J shed 7 bases, and the junction held 6 bases outside the gene matches. The CDR3 runs 16 residues. Germline CDR1 and CDR2: SGDLS and YYNGEE. CDR3 region: CASSVLAGGPNGELFF. CDR3 DNA sequence: TGTGCCAGCAGCGTCCTAGCGGGGGGGCCGAACGGGGAGCTGTTTTTT.

The sample holds a few counts of this clone. This chain links TRBV6-5 with TRBJ1-2; D unclear. This CDR3 region has 12 residues. Trimming removed 7 bases from V and 4 bases from J, with 10 bases in between. The germline CDR1 and CDR2 sequences are MNHEY and SVGAGI. CDR3 amino acids: CASTTLGYGYTF. For the CDR3, the DNA is TGTGCCAGCACCACTCTCGGCTATGGCTACACCTTC.

The V and J genes are TRBV7-3 and TRBJ2-1, with D possibly matching TRBD1 (6 bases). V lost 0 bases, J lost 0 bases, and 6 bases lay in between. The germline gives CDR1 SGHTA, CDR2 FQGTGA. The CDR3 consists of 15 residues. CDR3 protein: CASSLTRGSYNEQFF. Written as DNA, the CDR3 is TGTGCCAGCAGCTTAACCAGGGGCTCCTACAATGAGCAGTTCTTC.

This clone showed up just a few times. This chain joins TRBV5-1 and TRBJ2-5; 7 nucleotides match TRBD2. In germline, CDR1 is SGHRS, CDR2 YFSETQ. CDR3 length: 14 amino acids. The V segment lost 2 bases and the J segment 1 base; nucleotides outside the gene matches: 2. The DNA for the CDR3 is TGCGCCAGCAGCTTTGCTAGCGGCCAAGAGACCCAGTACTTC. Residues: CASSFASGQETQYF.

This clone has only a few counts. This sample includes further DNA sequences coding for the same CDR3. This chain joins TRBV11-2 and TRBJ2-3, with D hard to call. Between the trimmed V and J ends, which lost 5 bases and 3 bases, there was a span of 3 bases. CDR3 size: 11 residues. CDR1 is SGHAT, CDR2 FQNNGV, per germline. The CDR3 region is CASSRTDTQYF. For the CDR3, the DNA is TGTGCCAGCAGCAGAACAGATACGCAGTATTTT.

This clone was detected only a few times. This sequence joins TRBV5-1 and TRBJ1-1; D remains ambiguous. The CDR3 contains 14 residues. Germline CDR1 and CDR2: SGHRS and YFSETQ. V lost 6 bases to trimming and J lost 5 bases, with 17 bases between them. The CDR3 sequence: CASNFQVPGTEAFF. The DNA for the CDR3 is TGCGCCAGCAACTTCCAAGTCCCCGGTACTGAAGCTTTCTTT.